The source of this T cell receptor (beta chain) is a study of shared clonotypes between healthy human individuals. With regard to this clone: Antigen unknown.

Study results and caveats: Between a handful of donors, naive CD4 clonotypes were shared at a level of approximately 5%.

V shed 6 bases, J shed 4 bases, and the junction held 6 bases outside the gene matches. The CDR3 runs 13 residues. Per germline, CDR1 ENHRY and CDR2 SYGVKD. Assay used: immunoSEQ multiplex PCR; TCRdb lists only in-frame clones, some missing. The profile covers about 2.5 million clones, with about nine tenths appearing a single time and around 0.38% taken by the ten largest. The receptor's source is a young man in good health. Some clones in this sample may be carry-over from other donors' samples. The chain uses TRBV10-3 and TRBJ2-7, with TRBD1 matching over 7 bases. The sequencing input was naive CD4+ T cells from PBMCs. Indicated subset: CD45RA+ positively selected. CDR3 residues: CAIRGQAAYEQYF. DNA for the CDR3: TGTGCCATCAGAGGACAGGCGGCTTACGAGCAGTACTTC.